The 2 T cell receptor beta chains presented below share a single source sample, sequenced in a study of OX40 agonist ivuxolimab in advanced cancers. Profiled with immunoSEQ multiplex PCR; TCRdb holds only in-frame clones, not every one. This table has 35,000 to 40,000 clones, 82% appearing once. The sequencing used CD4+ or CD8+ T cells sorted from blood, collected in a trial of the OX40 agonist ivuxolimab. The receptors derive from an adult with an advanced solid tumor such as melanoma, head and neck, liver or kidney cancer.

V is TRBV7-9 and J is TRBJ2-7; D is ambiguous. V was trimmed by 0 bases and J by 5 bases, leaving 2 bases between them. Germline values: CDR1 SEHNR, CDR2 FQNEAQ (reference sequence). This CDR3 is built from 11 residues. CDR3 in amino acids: CASSLADEQYF. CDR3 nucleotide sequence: TGTGCCAGCAGCTTAGCCGACGAGCAGTACTTC.

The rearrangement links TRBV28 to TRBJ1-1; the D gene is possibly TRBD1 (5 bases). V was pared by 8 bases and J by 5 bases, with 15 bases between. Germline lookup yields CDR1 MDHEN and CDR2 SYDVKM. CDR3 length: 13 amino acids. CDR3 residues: CASGPPGWTEAFF. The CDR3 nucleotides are TGTGCCAGCGGCCCCCCAGGGTGGACTGAAGCTTTCTTT. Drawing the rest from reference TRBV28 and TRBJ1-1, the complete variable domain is DVKVTQSSRYLVKRTGEKVFLECVQDMDHENMFWYRQDPGLGLRLIYFSYDVKMKEKGDIPEGYSVSREKKERFSLILESASTNQTSMYLCASGPPGWTEAFFGQGTRLTVV.